These 14 T cell receptor beta chains were sequenced from one sample in a study of OX40 agonist ivuxolimab in advanced cancers. The assay was immunoSEQ multiplex PCR, and TCRdb's table has in-frame clones only and misses some. The data hold around 46,000 clones, with around 90% observed a single time. Sequencing used CD4+ or CD8+ T cells sorted from blood, obtained in a trial of the OX40 agonist ivuxolimab. The receptors stem from an adult with an advanced solid tumor such as melanoma, head and neck, liver or kidney cancer.

This clone was seen at least ten times. J is TRBJ1-1 and V is TRBV7-3; possible D gene TRBD1, 6 bases. The CDR3 loop spans 13 amino acids. V was shortened by 4 bases and J by 0 bases, with 6 bases between the two germline ends. The germline gives CDR1 SGHTA, CDR2 FQGTGA. The chain's CDR3 is CASSWTVNTEAFF. DNA for the CDR3: TGTGCCAGCAGCTGGACAGTGAACACTGAAGCTTTCTTT.

The chain carries TRBV21-1 and TRBJ2-7; the table's D call, TRBD1, has no DNA check behind it. TRBV21-1 is deemed a pseudogene. CDR3 length equals 17 residues. CDR3 sequence: CASSKVVWDRPSYEQYF. The CDR3, as DNA: TGTGCCAGCAGCAAAGTCGTCTGGGACAGGCCCTCCTACGAGCAGTACTTC.

There are a few counts of this clone. V and J are TRBV11-3 and TRBJ2-2, with D perhaps TRBD1 or TRBD2 (5 bases each). The CDR3 has 16 amino acids. Trimming stripped 2 bases from V and 5 bases from J, with 15 bases between. Germline assignment: CDR1 SGHNT and CDR2 YENEEA. The CDR3 region has the DNA TGTGCCAGCAGCTTATACCGGGGCGCCATAACCGGGGAGCTGTTTTTT. This sequence encodes CASSLYRGAITGELFF.

The chain employs TRBV7-3 and TRBJ2-1; 8 nucleotides agree with TRBD1. Trimming at V came to 5 bases and at J to 7 bases, leaving 4 bases not matched to a gene. CDR3 length: 13 amino acids. From germline, CDR1 is SGHTA and CDR2 FQGTGA. The CDR3 DNA reads as TGTGCCAGCAGCCCGGACAGGGTGAATGAGCAGTTCTTC. This sequence encodes CASSPDRVNEQFF.

The chain is built from TRBV7-9 and TRBJ2-7; 8 bases match TRBD1. Germline CDR1 reads SEHNR; CDR2 reads FQNEAQ (reference sequence). There are 18 residues in the CDR3. Unmatched junction bases numbered 18, after V lost 4 bases and J lost 4 bases. DNA of the CDR3: TGTGCCAGCAGCTCGAATCCCTCCACCGGGACAGGACTATACGAGCAGTACTTC. Translation: CASSSNPSTGTGLYEQYF.

V usage is TRBV19 and J usage is TRBJ2-1; 13 bases agree with TRBD2. Germline values: CDR1 LNHDA, CDR2 SQIVND (reference sequence). V was pared by 2 bases and J by 10 bases, with 5 bases of the junction left unmatched. This CDR3 has 15 amino acids. The CDR3 reads CASSITSGRAWEQFF. The CDR3, as DNA: TGTGCCAGTAGTATAACTAGCGGGAGGGCCTGGGAGCAGTTCTTC.

This clone appeared once. The chain couples TRBV6-1 to TRBJ2-7; weak D call: TRBD1 (6 bases). The CDR3 runs 12 residues. Per germline, CDR1 MNHNS and CDR2 SASEGT. V was shortened by 4 bases and J by 5 bases, with 9 bases between the two germline ends. The CDR3, as DNA: TGTGCCAGCAGTGGAACAGGGAACGAGCAGTACTTC. Its protein is CASSGTGNEQYF.

This chain joins TRBV4-1 and TRBJ1-5; no clear D. Germline loops: CDR1 MGHRA, CDR2 YSYEKL. The CDR3 loop spans 16 amino acids. Trimming shortened V by 4 bases and J by 6 bases, and 19 bases separated the two germline ends. The CDR3 loop reads CASSPVSRLTGQPQHF. The CDR3 DNA follows: TGCGCCAGCAGCCCCGTCAGCAGGCTGACGGGTCAGCCCCAGCATTTT.

For this clone: Other DNA sequences of this sample code for an identical CDR3. The chain has TRBV6-6 and TRBJ2-7, with TRBD1 as a possible D gene (6 bases). There are 14 residues in the CDR3. CDR1 and CDR2 from the germline V gene are MNHNY and SVGAGI (reference sequence). Trimming took 10 bases from V and 4 from J, leaving 20 bases between them. CDR3 protein: CAIRPQGGTYEQYF. CDR3 coding DNA: TGTGCCATCCGGCCTCAAGGGGGAACTTACGAGCAGTACTTC.

This clone has a single count. The gene calls are TRBV30 and TRBJ2-3; D possibly corresponds to TRBD2 (5 bases). Per the germline V gene, CDR1 is GTSNPN and CDR2 is SVGIG (reference sequence). This CDR3 region has 13 residues. The germline V and J ends were trimmed by 2 bases and 4 bases, with 10 bases remaining between them. The CDR3 bases are TGTGCCTGGAGTTTCAGCGGATCAGATACGCAGTATTTT. Translating it yields CAWSFSGSDTQYF.

The V and J genes are TRBV11-2 and TRBJ1-5; D ambiguous. Germline V gene data show CDR1 as SGHAT and CDR2 as FQNNGV. V lost 11 bases, J lost 6 bases, and 11 bases lay in between. CDR3 length: 11 amino acids. Here the CDR3 DNA reads TGTGCCGCACTCAAACCTCAGCCCCAGCATTTT. Its translation is CAALKPQPQHF.

This sequence joins TRBV9 and TRBJ2-6; TRBD1 aligns across 8 bases. In germline, CDR1 is SGDLS, CDR2 YYNGEE. CDR3 size: 15 residues. Trimming cost V 3 bases and J 2 bases; bases outside gene matches: 1. CDR3 coding DNA: TGTGCCAGCAGCGAGACAGGGGCTGGGGCCAACGTCCTGACTTTC. Its protein product is CASSETGAGANVLTF.

This clone occurred once. This chain uses TRBV11-3 with TRBJ2-3, with TRBD2 matching over 11 bases. The CDR3 has 16 amino acids. The V and J ends lost 4 bases and 6 bases, in that order; junction bases with no gene match: 9. Germline values: CDR1 SGHNT, CDR2 YENEEA. The DNA of the CDR3 is TGTGCCAGCAGCTCGGGCCAGCTAGCGGGAGGTGATACGCAGTATTTT. It yields the protein CASSSGQLAGGDTQYF.

V gene TRBV7-2 combines with J gene TRBJ2-7, with TRBD1 identical over 11 bases. The CDR3 is 14 amino acids. After removal of 3 bases from V and 6 bases from J, the junction contained 4 bases not matched to a gene. Per germline, CDR1 SGHTA and CDR2 FQGNSA. The CDR3 nucleotides are TGTGCCAGCAGCTTTGGACAGGGGGCGTTCGAGCAGTACTTC. Protein sequence: CASSFGQGAFEQYF. Filled out from reference TRBV7-2 and TRBJ2-7, the complete variable domain reads GAGVSQSPSNKVTEKGKDVELRCDPISGHTALYWYRQSLGQGLEFLIYFQGNSAPDKSGLPSDRFSAERTGGSVSTLTIQRTQQEDSAVYLCASSFGQGAFEQYFGPGTRLTVT.